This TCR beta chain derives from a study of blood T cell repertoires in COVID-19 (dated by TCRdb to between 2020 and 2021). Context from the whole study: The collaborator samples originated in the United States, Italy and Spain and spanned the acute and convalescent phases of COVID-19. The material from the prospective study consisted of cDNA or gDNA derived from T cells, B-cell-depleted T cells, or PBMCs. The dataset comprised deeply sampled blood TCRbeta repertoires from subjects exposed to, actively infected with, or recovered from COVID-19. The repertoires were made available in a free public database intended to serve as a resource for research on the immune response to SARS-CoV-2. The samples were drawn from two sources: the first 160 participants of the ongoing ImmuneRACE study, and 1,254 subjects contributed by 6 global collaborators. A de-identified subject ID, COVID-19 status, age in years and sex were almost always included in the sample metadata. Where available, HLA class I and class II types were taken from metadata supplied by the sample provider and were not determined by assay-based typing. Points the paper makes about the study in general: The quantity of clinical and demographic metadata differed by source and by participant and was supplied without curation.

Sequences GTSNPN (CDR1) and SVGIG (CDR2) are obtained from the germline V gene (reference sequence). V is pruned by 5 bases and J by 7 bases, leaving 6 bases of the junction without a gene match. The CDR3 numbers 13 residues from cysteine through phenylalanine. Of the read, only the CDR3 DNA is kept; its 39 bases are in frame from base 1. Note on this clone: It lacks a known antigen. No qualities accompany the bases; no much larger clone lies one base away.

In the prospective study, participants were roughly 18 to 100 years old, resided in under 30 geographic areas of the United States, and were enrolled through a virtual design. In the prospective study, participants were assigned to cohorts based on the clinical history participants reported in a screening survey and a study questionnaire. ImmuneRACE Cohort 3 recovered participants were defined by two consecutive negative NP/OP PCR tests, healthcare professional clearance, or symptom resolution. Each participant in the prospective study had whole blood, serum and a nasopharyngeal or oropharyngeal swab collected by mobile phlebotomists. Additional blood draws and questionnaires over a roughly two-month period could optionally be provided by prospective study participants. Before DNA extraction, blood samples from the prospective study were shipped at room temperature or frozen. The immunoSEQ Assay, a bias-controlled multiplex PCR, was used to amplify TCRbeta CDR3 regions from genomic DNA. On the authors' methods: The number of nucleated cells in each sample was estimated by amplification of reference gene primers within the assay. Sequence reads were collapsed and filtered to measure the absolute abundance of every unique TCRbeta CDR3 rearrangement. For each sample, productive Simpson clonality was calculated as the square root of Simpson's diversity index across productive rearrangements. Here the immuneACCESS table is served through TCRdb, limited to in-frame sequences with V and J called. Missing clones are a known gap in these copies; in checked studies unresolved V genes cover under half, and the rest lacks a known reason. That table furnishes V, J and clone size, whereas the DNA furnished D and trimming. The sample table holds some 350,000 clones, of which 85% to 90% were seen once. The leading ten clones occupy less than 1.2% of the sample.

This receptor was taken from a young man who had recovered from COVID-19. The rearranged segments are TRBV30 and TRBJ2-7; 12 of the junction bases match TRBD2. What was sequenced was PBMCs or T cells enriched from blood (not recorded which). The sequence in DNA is TGTGCCTGGGTACTAGCGGGAGGTAGGGAGCAGTACTTC. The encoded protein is CAWVLAGGREQYF.